These 18 T cell receptor beta chains came from one sample sequenced in a study of shared clonotypes between healthy human individuals. The table came from immunoSEQ multiplex PCR; TCRdb's copy has only in-frame clones and leaves some out. Of over a million clones listed, 95% to 99% are singletons. Input material: naive CD4+ T cells sorted from blood. Stated subset: CD45RA+ positively selected. These receptors came from a man aged 25 to 45 in good health.

The V and J genes are TRBV6-1 and TRBJ2-7, with unresolved D. CDR1 MNHNS and CDR2 SASEGT come from the germline V gene. The V end lost 0 bases, the J end lost 6 bases, and 12 bases lay between the germline ends. There are 14 residues in the CDR3. CDR3 nucleotides: TGTGCCAGCAGTGAAGCCGTGTCTGGCCTCGAGCAGTACTTC. Protein: CASSEAVSGLEQYF.

The chain carries TRBV11-3 and TRBJ1-1, with TRBD1 as a possible D gene (6 bases). Trimming left V 3 bases short and J 2 bases short, with 10 bases between. CDR1 is SGHNT, CDR2 YENEEA, per germline. The CDR3 loop spans 14 amino acids. This chain's CDR3 is CASSLTGGNTEAFF. The CDR3 DNA reads TGTGCCAGCAGCTTGACAGGAGGAAACACTGAAGCTTTCTTT.

The chain links TRBV30 to TRBJ1-1; TRBD1 is a possible D gene (5 bases). Per the germline V gene, CDR1 is GTSNPN and CDR2 is SVGIG (reference sequence). V lost 4 bases, J lost 9 bases, and 15 bases lay in between. The CDR3 loop spans 12 amino acids. DNA for the CDR3: TGTGCCTGGACGTCGGGGCCTCCACAAGCTTTCTTT. This sequence encodes CAWTSGPPQAFF.

The chain uses TRBV6-1 and TRBJ1-2; no clear D. This CDR3 spans 13 amino acids. Trimming shortened V by 0 bases and J by 7 bases, and 9 bases separated the two germline ends. Germline V gene data show CDR1 as MNHNS and CDR2 as SASEGT. The CDR3 loop is CASSEAPTRGYTF. The DNA of the CDR3 is TGTGCCAGCAGTGAAGCTCCAACACGTGGCTACACCTTC.

This CDR3 is CASSQEVLNTDTQYF. CDR3 in DNA: TGCGCCAGCAGCCAAGAGGTTTTGAACACAGATACGCAGTATTTT. The chain combines TRBV4-3 with TRBJ2-3, with D unresolved. Trimming took 0 bases from V and 2 from J, leaving 9 bases between them. The CDR3 length is 15 residues. Germline V lookup: CDR1 LGHNA, CDR2 YSLEER.

The chain is built from TRBV2 and TRBJ2-2; 12 nucleotides align to TRBD2. V lost 2 bases to trimming and J lost 9 bases; unmatched junction nucleotides: 7. This CDR3 contains 16 residues. Germline CDR1 and CDR2: SNHLY and FYNNEI. The CDR3 DNA reads TGTGCCAGCAGTGAATTTAGGACTAGCGGGGACAGGGAGCTGTTTTTT. Residues: CASSEFRTSGDRELFF.

Remarks on this clone: The same CDR3 arises from other DNA sequences in this sample as well. This chain connects TRBV11-2 to TRBJ2-7; 12 nucleotides match TRBD1. V shed 1 base and J 4 bases; nucleotides not matched to a gene: 2. The CDR3 totals 15 residues. The V gene's germline CDR1 is SGHAT and CDR2 FQNNGV. The chain's CDR3 is CASSLVGQGAYEQYF. The CDR3 nucleotides are TGTGCCAGCAGCTTAGTGGGACAGGGGGCGTACGAGCAGTACTTC.

V usage is TRBV11-2 and J usage is TRBJ2-7, with D possibly being TRBD1 (6 bases). This CDR3 comprises 14 residues. V lost 4 bases and J 2 bases, leaving 12 bases between the germline ends. Germline loops: CDR1 SGHAT, CDR2 FQNNGV. The CDR3 here is CASSSLRGTYEQYF. CDR3 nucleotide sequence: TGTGCCAGCAGCTCCCTTAGGGGGACCTACGAGCAGTACTTC.

V is TRBV5-6 and J is TRBJ1-4; D is perhaps TRBD1 (5 bases). This CDR3 spans 15 amino acids. V was clipped by 2 bases and J by 8 bases, with 16 bases between them. Germline V lookup: CDR1 SGHDT, CDR2 YYEEEE. CDR3 loop: CASSFDSHGSEKLFF. The CDR3 bases are TGTGCCAGCAGCTTCGACAGCCATGGATCCGAAAAACTGTTTTTT.

The chain is built from TRBV9 and TRBJ1-3; tentative D call: TRBD1 (6 bases). The V end lost 3 bases, the J end lost 4 bases, and 14 bases lay between the germline ends. Per the germline V gene, CDR1 is SGDLS and CDR2 is YYNGEE. The CDR3 loop spans 15 amino acids. The CDR3 region has the DNA TGTGCCAGCAGCGGCGAGGGGACATCCGGAAACACCATATATTTT. It translates to CASSGEGTSGNTIYF. The variable domain in full, completed from reference TRBV9 and TRBJ1-3, reads DSGVTQTPKHLITATGQRVTLRCSPRSGDLSVYWYQQSLDQGLQFLIQYYNGEERAKGNILERFSAQQFPDLHSELNLSSLELGDSALYFCASSGEGTSGNTIYFGEGSWLTVV.

Comments on this clone: This same CDR3 is encoded by further DNA sequences in the sample. The rearrangement uses TRBV7-9 and TRBJ1-1, with D perhaps TRBD1 (5 bases). The germline CDR1 and CDR2 sequences are SEHNR and FQNEAQ (reference sequence). V was shortened by 2 bases and J by 1 base, with 8 bases between the two germline ends. CDR3 length: 14 amino acids. CDR3 residues: CASSLQGPNTEAFF. In DNA, the CDR3 is TGTGCCAGCAGCTTACAGGGACCGAACACTGAAGCTTTCTTT.

The genes are TRBV19 and TRBJ2-7; D unclear. CDR3 length: 12 amino acids. CDR1 is LNHDA, CDR2 SQIVND, per germline (reference sequence). With 5 bases removed from V and 2 bases from J, the gap between germline ends came to 7 bases. The CDR3 region is CASSFGTYEQYF. DNA of the CDR3: TGTGCCAGTAGTTTCGGCACCTACGAGCAGTACTTC.

The rearrangement joins TRBV27 to TRBJ1-1, with 10 bases aligning to TRBD1. The V gene's germline CDR1 is MNHEY and CDR2 SMNVEV (reference sequence). The V and J ends lost 6 bases and 6 bases, in that order; junction bases with no gene match: 7. The CDR3 sequence is 14 residues long. DNA for the CDR3: TGTGCCAGCAGGATAGACAGGGGGCAGTCTGAAGCTTTCTTT. Its protein is CASRIDRGQSEAFF.

The chain couples TRBV10-1 to TRBJ2-7; D not certain. Germline CDR1 and CDR2: WNHNN and SYGVQD (reference sequence). CDR3 length: 13 amino acids. Trimming pared 8 bases from V and 2 bases from J, leaving 13 bases between. The DNA for the CDR3 is TGCGCCAGCCCGACACGGAACACCTACGAGCAGTACTTC. Residues: CASPTRNTYEQYF.

This clone was detected only once. The chain uses TRBV14 and TRBJ1-1; D is possibly TRBD1 (5 bases). The V gene lost 2 bases and the J gene lost 4 bases, with 11 bases spanning the gap. Looked up from germline, CDR1 is SGHDN and CDR2 is FVKESK. This CDR3 is built from 14 residues. As DNA, the CDR3 is TGTGCCAGCAGCCAATTCGGGGGTGTCACTGAAGCTTTCTTT. Its protein product is CASSQFGGVTEAFF.

The chain recombines TRBV5-1 with TRBJ2-3; D gene uncertain. The germline V and J ends were trimmed by 0 bases and 4 bases, with 6 bases remaining between them. Per germline, CDR1 SGHRS and CDR2 YFSETQ. The CDR3 has 13 amino acids. The CDR3 DNA sequence: TGCGCCAGCAGCTTGGAGTCCCCAGATACGCAGTATTTT. Translating it yields CASSLESPDTQYF.

This chain joins TRBV9 and TRBJ2-1, with 7 bases fitting TRBD2. CDR3 length equals 15 residues. CDR1 SGDLS and CDR2 YYNGEE come from the germline V gene. V lost 4 bases, J lost 4 bases, and 8 bases stayed unmatched. The CDR3 nucleotides read TGTGCCAGCAGCTCAAGACTAGCCAGATACAATGAGCAGTTCTTC. Residues: CASSSRLARYNEQFF. The variable domain in full, with the rest retrieved from reference TRBV9 and TRBJ2-1, is DSGVTQTPKHLITATGQRVTLRCSPRSGDLSVYWYQQSLDQGLQFLIQYYNGEERAKGNILERFSAQQFPDLHSELNLSSLELGDSALYFCASSSRLARYNEQFFGPGTRLTVL.

This chain connects TRBV5-4 to TRBJ1-1; 10 nucleotides line up with TRBD1. The germline gives CDR1 SGHNT, CDR2 YYREEE (reference sequence). The CDR3 runs 17 residues. The junction had 5 bases not matched to a gene; V was cut back by 0 bases and J by 0 bases. The CDR3 DNA follows: TGTGCCAGCAGCTTGGGACAGGGGGCGAGAATGAACACTGAAGCTTTCTTT. Its protein is CASSLGQGARMNTEAFF. Based on the CDR3 plus reference TRBV5-4 and TRBJ1-1, the full variable domain is ETGVTQSPTHLIKTRGQQVTLRCSSQSGHNTVSWYQQALGQGPQFIFQYYREEENGRGNFPPRFSGLQFPNYSSELNVNALELDDSALYLCASSLGQGARMNTEAFFGQGTRLTVV.